What follows describes a single T cell receptor (beta chain). Measured with immunoSEQ multiplex PCR; TCRdb has only the in-frame clones, and not every one. The table records 85,000 to 130,000 clones, approximately 90% of them present only once. This CDR3 contains 12 residues. Germline V gives CDR1 SGHDN, CDR2 FVKESK. Trimming stripped 4 bases from V and 8 bases from J, with 11 bases between. The sample belongs to a study of T cell responses to AZD1222 COVID-19 vaccine. On the study more broadly: Doses given second, at about 4 or about 12 weeks, were pooled.

The chain carries TRBV14 and TRBJ1-2; D is uncertain. The origin of this receptor is an adult in good health. The sample was peripheral blood, taken on day 0 of AZD1222 vaccination. The CDR3: CASSLRGYGYTF. The DNA of the CDR3 is TGTGCCAGCAGCCTTCGGGGTTACGGCTACACCTTC.